This T cell receptor (beta chain) appears in the sequencing data of a study of cytomegalovirus exposure and HLA in healthy donors. Germline V gene data show CDR1 as SGHTA and CDR2 as FQGNSA. The CDR3 spans 16 residues. Trimming removed 4 bases from V and 5 bases from J; junction bases left unmatched: 11. PCR was performed using 60 Vbeta and 13 Jbeta primers. Sequencing used immunoSEQ multiplex PCR; TCRdb keeps in-frame clones, though not all of them. The table lists approximately 170,000 clones, roughly four fifths of them singletons, with roughly 1.9% in the top ten. This clone was detected only once. No antigen is known for it. Study-level points and caveats: Follow-up analysis seemed to connect common viral pathogens with several of the most significant clusters identified. Previous analysis showed most TCR beta V segments were productive about 87% or about 30% of the time. Analysis was carried out at a later point, and it linked a missense DCLRE1C variant to TCR beta V- and J-gene trimming. Presence/absence results assume similar sequencing depth per donor, which may not hold.

The J gene is TRBJ1-2, the V gene TRBV7-2, with 9 bases identical to TRBD1. Source material: PBMCs. The origin of this receptor is a woman in her twenties or thirties in good health and CMV-seropositive. This CDR3 is CASSSLGGQGGYGYTF. DNA for the CDR3: TGTGCCAGCAGCTCCCTGGGGGGACAGGGAGGGTATGGCTACACCTTC.